These T cell receptor beta chains were read from a single sample in a study of OX40 agonist ivuxolimab in advanced cancers. Some clones are missing from TCRdb's copy, which holds only in-frame ones; the method was immunoSEQ multiplex PCR. The repertoire holds about 77,000 clones, with around nine tenths as singletons. The sample was CD4+ or CD8+ T cells sorted from blood, taken in a trial of the OX40 agonist ivuxolimab. The receptor source for this set is an adult with an advanced solid tumor such as melanoma, head and neck, liver or kidney cancer. Both conserved end residues are part of each CDR3. D genes are given only for firm matches. The size of a clone is reported for some rows only, either as once, few or many, or as a class for expanded clones.

DNA	CDR3	length	J	V	size	D
TGTGCCAGCAGTGGGACCGCCTACGAGCAGTACTTC	CASSGTAYEQYF	12	TRBJ2-7	TRBV2	.	.
TGTGCCAGCAGCCAATCCACTCAGAACACTGAAGCTTTCTTT	CASSQSTQNTEAFF	14	TRBJ1-1	TRBV16	.	.
TGTGCCTGGGGGAGGTTGGGGGCTGAGCAGTTCTTC	CAWGRLGAEQFF	12	TRBJ2-1	TRBV30	.	.
TGTGCCAGCACCAGAGGACTAGCGGACTCCTACAATGAGCAGTTCTTC	CASTRGLADSYNEQFF	16	TRBJ2-1	TRBV27	.	TRBD2
TGCGCCAGCAGCCGGGACACAGCTAGCACAGATACGCAGTATTTT	CASSRDTASTDTQYF	15	TRBJ2-3	TRBV5-1	.	.
TGTGCCAGCAGACAGAGGCGAGGACGTGAGACCCAGTACTTC	CASRQRRGRETQYF	14	TRBJ2-5	TRBV6-5	once	.
TGTGCCAGCAGCGACCAAGAGACCCAGTACTTC	CASSDQETQYF	11	TRBJ2-5	TRBV7-9	.	.
TGTGCCAGTAGCCCGGACAGGAGGAGGCGTGAAGCTTTCTTT	CASSPDRRRREAFF	14	TRBJ1-1	TRBV19	.	TRBD1
TGTGCCAGCCGGGCGGGGCCCGGGGAGCTGTTTTTT	CASRAGPGELFF	12	TRBJ2-2	TRBV6-1	.	.
TGTGCCAGCTCACCATTCGGACAGGGAAATCAGCCCCAGCATTTT	CASSPFGQGNQPQHF	15	TRBJ1-5	TRBV18	.	TRBD1
TGTGCCAGCCGCCGGCTAGCGGGAGTATCTGAAAACATTCAGTACTTC	CASRRLAGVSENIQYF	16	TRBJ2-4	TRBV27	.	TRBD2
TGTGCCAGCAGGAGGGTGTCGGACTACCAAGAGACCCAGTACTTC	CASRRVSDYQETQYF	15	TRBJ2-5	TRBV2	.	.
TGCGCCAGCAGCTCCGGACAGGGGGGGAAGTATGGCTACACCTTC	CASSSGQGGKYGYTF	15	TRBJ1-2	TRBV5-1	.	TRBD1
TGTGCCAGCAGTTCAAAGCCCTGGGGCAATCAGCCCCAGCATTTT	CASSSKPWGNQPQHF	15	TRBJ1-5	TRBV28	.	.
TGTGCCAGCAGCCAACGGACAGGGGGCGCCCCCCTCTCCTACGAGCAGTACTTC	CASSQRTGGAPLSYEQYF	18	TRBJ2-7	TRBV7-9	.	TRBD1
TGTGCCAGCAGTCGTAATGAAAAACTGTTTTTT	CASSRNEKLFF	11	TRBJ1-4	TRBV6-5	.	.
TGTGCCAGCAGCCACGGGCGGGGGGGAACAGATACGCAGTATTTT	CASSHGRGGTDTQYF	15	TRBJ2-3	TRBV7-3	.	TRBD2
TGTGCCAGCAGCTTCGATTCAGATGGTGAAAAACTGTTTTTT	CASSFDSDGEKLFF	14	TRBJ1-4	TRBV5-6	.	.
TGTGCCAGCAGCCCCGGGAGTAGCGGGAATAAAGAGACCCAGTACTTC	CASSPGSSGNKETQYF	16	TRBJ2-5	TRBV5-6	.	TRBD2
TGTGCCAGCAGCTTGGAAGGCTTCCTGGGGAATGAAAAACTGTTTTTT	CASSLEGFLGNEKLFF	16	TRBJ1-4	TRBV5-4	.	.
TGTGCCATCAGTGAACAAGAGACCCAGTACTTC	CAISEQETQYF	11	TRBJ2-5	TRBV10-3	once	.
TGTGCCAGCAGTTTATCGGACAGGGGAAATAATTCACCCCTCCACTTT	CASSLSDRGNNSPLHF	16	TRBJ1-6	TRBV27	.	TRBD1
TGTGCCAGCAGCTTAGGGCCTGAAAAACTGTTTTTT	CASSLGPEKLFF	12	TRBJ1-4	TRBV7-6	.	.
TGTGCCAGCAGTTTATACGGGACAGGGATCACCGGGGAGCTGTTTTTT	CASSLYGTGITGELFF	16	TRBJ2-2	TRBV27	.	TRBD1
TGCGCCAGCAGCTTTGGCCAGGGCTCTGGAAACACCATATATTTT	CASSFGQGSGNTIYF	15	TRBJ1-3	TRBV5-1	.	.
TGTGCCAGCAGCCCCAGGGAGGGCGGGGGGGCCTACGAGCAGTACTTC	CASSPREGGGAYEQYF	16	TRBJ2-7	TRBV9	.	TRBD2
TGTGCCAGCACCTACCACACCGGGGAGCTGTTTTTT	CASTYHTGELFF	12	TRBJ2-2	TRBV6-6	.	.
TGTGCCAGTAGTATTACGGACAGGGTGTCTGGGGCCAACGTCCTGACTTTC	CASSITDRVSGANVLTF	17	TRBJ2-6	TRBV19	.	TRBD1
TGTGCCAGCAGCTTAGGTGGGAGGACGGTCGATGAGCAGTTCTTC	CASSLGGRTVDEQFF	15	TRBJ2-1	TRBV7-9	.	.
TGCGCCAGCAGCCGCGGCGGGAATCAAGATACGCAGTATTTT	CASSRGGNQDTQYF	14	TRBJ2-3	TRBV4-3	.	.
TGTGCCAGCAGCCCTCCCGGGACTCCCCCCTCGGAGCAGTTCTTC	CASSPPGTPPSEQFF	15	TRBJ2-1	TRBV28	.	.
TGTGCCAGCCGGACAGGGGGAGTAAAGGGCTATGGCTACACCTTC	CASRTGGVKGYGYTF	15	TRBJ1-2	TRBV6-5	.	TRBD1
TGTGCCAGCAGCCGACCGACAGGTGGTAACACTGAAGCTTTCTTT	CASSRPTGGNTEAFF	15	TRBJ1-1	TRBV11-2	.	.
TGCGCCAGCGGGACAGGGACCTCTGGGGCCAACGTCCTGACTTTC	CASGTGTSGANVLTF	15	TRBJ2-6	TRBV4-3	once	TRBD1
TGTGCCAGCAGCGTAGGGTCAGGGGGGCTTGCAAACTATGGCTACACCTTC	CASSVGSGGLANYGYTF	17	TRBJ1-2	TRBV9	.	TRBD1
TGTGCCAGCAGTGAACGGGGGGGGAACACTGAAGCTTTCTTT	CASSERGGNTEAFF	14	TRBJ1-1	TRBV2	.	.
TGTGCCAGCAGCCAAGATGGTACAGGGGGCGGCACTGAAGCTTTCTTT	CASSQDGTGGGTEAFF	16	TRBJ1-1	TRBV4-2	.	TRBD1
TGTGCCAGCAGTACTTGGACAGGGAGGTACAATGAGCAGTTCTTC	CASSTWTGRYNEQFF	15	TRBJ2-1	TRBV28	.	TRBD1
TGTGCCAGCAGACTCGGCAGGGACTATGGCTACACCTTC	CASRLGRDYGYTF	13	TRBJ1-2	TRBV6-1	.	.
TGTGCCAGCAGTGGAGGGACAGGGAGTTGGAAGACCCAGTACTTC	CASSGGTGSWKTQYF	15	TRBJ2-5	TRBV28	.	TRBD1
TGTGCCAGCAGCTTAATGTGGGGGCATGGCATTCAGTACTTC	CASSLMWGHGIQYF	14	TRBJ2-4	TRBV7-2	.	.
TGTGCCAGCAGTGAACGGACAGGGAGACATCAGCCCCAGCATTTT	CASSERTGRHQPQHF	15	TRBJ1-5	TRBV2	few	TRBD1
TGTGCCAGCAGGGGGGTTTCGAGCGGGAACACCGGGGAGCTGTTTTTT	CASRGVSSGNTGELFF	16	TRBJ2-2	TRBV9	.	.
TGTGCCAGCAGTGACGGGACGAACACAGATACGCAGTATTTT	CASSDGTNTDTQYF	14	TRBJ2-3	TRBV5-4	.	.
TGTGCCAGTAGCTACGACGGAGGGGCGGAGGGATACAATGAGCAGTTCTTC	CASSYDGGAEGYNEQFF	17	TRBJ2-1	TRBV19	.	.
TGTGCCAGCAGCTTAGATCGCGCGGGGATGACTCTCCACTTT	CASSLDRAGMTLHF	14	TRBJ1-6	TRBV11-2	.	.
TGCGCCACGAAGAGGAGCCTGGGAGGGACGGAGACCCAGTACTTC	CATKRSLGGTETQYF	15	TRBJ2-5	TRBV5-1	.	TRBD2
TGTGCCAGCAGCCCCAGACAGGGGGCCTACGAGCAGTACTTC	CASSPRQGAYEQYF	14	TRBJ2-7	TRBV7-3	.	TRBD1